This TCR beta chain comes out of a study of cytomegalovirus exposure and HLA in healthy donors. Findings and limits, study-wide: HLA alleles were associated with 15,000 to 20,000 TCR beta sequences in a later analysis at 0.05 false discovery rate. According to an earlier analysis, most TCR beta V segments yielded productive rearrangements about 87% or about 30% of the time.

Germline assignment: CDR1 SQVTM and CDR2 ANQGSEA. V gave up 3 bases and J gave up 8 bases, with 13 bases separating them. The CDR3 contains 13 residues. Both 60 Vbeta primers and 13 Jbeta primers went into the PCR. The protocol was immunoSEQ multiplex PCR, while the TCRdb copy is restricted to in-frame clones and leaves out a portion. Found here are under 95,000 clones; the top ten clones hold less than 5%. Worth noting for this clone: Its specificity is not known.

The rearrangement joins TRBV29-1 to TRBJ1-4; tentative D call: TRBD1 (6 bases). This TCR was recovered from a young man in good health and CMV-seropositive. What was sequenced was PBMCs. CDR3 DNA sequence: TGCAGCGTTGAGGCAGGGGCCGGGGAAAAACTGTTTTTT. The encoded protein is CSVEAGAGEKLFF.